The sequence of this T cell receptor (beta chain) was determined in a study of vaccination effects on CD4 cells after COVID-19. The ends were cut back, 6 bases at V and 4 bases at J, with 12 bases in the middle. The CDR3 covers 13 residues. The germline CDR1 and CDR2 sequences are SNHLY and FYNNEI. With the ViraFEST assay, the study expanded antigen-specific CD4+ T cells using viral peptide pools, then sequenced them. Cultured cells yielded isolated CD4+ T cells after roughly 11 days. The healthy vaccine recipients, who had no prior SARS-CoV-2 infection, showed negative nucleocapsid antibodies. The data were produced by immunoSEQ multiplex PCR, yet TCRdb's version contains in-frame clones alone and is incomplete. The profile shows some 68,000 clones, about 80% of them singletons. About this clone itself: Antigen specificity is unknown.

This specimen was CD4+ T cells from PBMCs cultured with HCoV-OC43 spike peptides, taken before COVID-19 vaccination. Documented subset: HCoV-OC43 spike overlapping peptide pool stimulation. The chain uses TRBV2 and TRBJ1-2; D unclear. The source of this sequence is a human donor who received a COVID-19 vaccine. CDR3 in amino acids: CASSSGSFYGYTF. CDR3 DNA sequence: TGTGCCAGCAGCTCCGGGTCCTTCTATGGCTACACCTTC.